This T cell receptor beta chain originates from a study of tumor and adjacent non-tumor tissue in lung cancer. There are 15 residues in the CDR3. The germline gives CDR1 MNHNS, CDR2 SASEGT. Of note for this clonotype: An end of the junction differs from the germline gene, which may be a read error.

The library came from three nested PCR rounds adapted from ARM-PCR protocols. TCRdb reprocessed the multiplex PCR reads with MiXCR, giving one entry per CDR3 protein. The sample includes 60,000 to 80,000 distinct CDR3 sequences, around two thirds of them seen just once. The template was RNA from unsorted bulk tissue. The normal lung tissue was taken more than 3 cm from the tumor edge. This receptor was taken from a woman between 45 and 65 years old with non-small cell lung cancer. The chain links TRBV6-1 to TRBJ2-3, with D possibly matching TRBD1 (5 bases). Source material: distant non-tumor lung tissue. The CDR3 sequence: CASSEWGLLSDTQCF. The DNA for the CDR3 is TGTGCCAGTAGTGAATGGGGCTTGCTTTCAGATACGCAGTGTTTT.